This TCR beta chain was identified during a study of blood T cell repertoires in COVID-19 (TCRdb year 2020). Turning to the overall study: The collaborator samples originated in the United States, Italy and Spain and spanned the acute and convalescent phases of COVID-19. The prospective study material was composed of cDNA or gDNA derived from T cells, B-cell-depleted T cells, or PBMCs. Subjects who had been exposed to COVID-19, were actively infected with it, or had recovered from it provided the deeply sampled blood TCRbeta repertoires that made up the dataset. The repertoires were made available in a free public database intended to serve as a resource for research on the immune response to SARS-CoV-2. Samples were obtained from the ongoing ImmuneRACE study (first 160 participants) and from about 1,300 subjects provided by 6 global collaborators. The sample metadata nearly always contained a de-identified subject ID, COVID-19 status, age in years and sex. Where HLA class I and class II types were available, the types were taken from metadata supplied by the sample provider, not from assay-based typing. The research as a whole found: Clinical and demographic metadata were provided uncurated, with the amount varying by source and participant.

Collaborating institutions collected whole blood in K2EDTA tubes following their own protocols. For TCRbeta analysis, collaborators shipped samples as frozen whole blood, isolated PBMCs, or DNA extracted from either of those sample types. TCRbeta CDR3 regions were amplified from genomic DNA by means of the immunoSEQ Assay, a bias-controlled multiplex PCR. From the authors' description of their analysis: The number of nucleated cells in each sample was estimated from the amplification of reference gene primers within the assay. To quantify the absolute abundance of each unique TCRbeta CDR3 rearrangement, sequence reads were collapsed and filtered. For each sample, productive Simpson clonality was calculated by taking the square root of Simpson's diversity index across productive rearrangements. TCRdb took over this immuneACCESS table, retaining in-frame rearrangements with V and J assigned. Such tables are incomplete; in checked studies, under half of the missing clones stem from an unresolved V gene, and the remainder is unexplained. For V, J and clone size, that table is used; D and trimming come from the DNA. This sample comprises about 80,000 clones, about four fifths of them detected only once. The top ten clonotypes cover around 15% of the sample.

A note on this clone: There is no known antigen for this receptor. No much larger clone is present one base from it, and per-base qualities are unavailable.

V lost 2 bases and J lost 4 bases, and the count of bases not matched to a germline gene is 13. The cysteine opens and the phenylalanine closes a CDR3 of 17 amino acids. Solely the CDR3 DNA is kept, with 51 bases framed from the first base. CDR1 and CDR2 are read off the germline V gene as ENHRY and SYGVKD. Material for sequencing was peripheral blood. The rearrangement joined TRBV10-3 to TRBJ2-7, and TRBD1 aligns with 8 junction nucleotides. The clonotype was recovered from a human donor in a cohort sampled during active COVID-19. The DNA sequence reads TGTGCCATCAGTGAGGCAGAAGGACAGGGTACATCTTACGAGCAGTACTTC. Its protein reads: CAISEAEGQGTSYEQYF.